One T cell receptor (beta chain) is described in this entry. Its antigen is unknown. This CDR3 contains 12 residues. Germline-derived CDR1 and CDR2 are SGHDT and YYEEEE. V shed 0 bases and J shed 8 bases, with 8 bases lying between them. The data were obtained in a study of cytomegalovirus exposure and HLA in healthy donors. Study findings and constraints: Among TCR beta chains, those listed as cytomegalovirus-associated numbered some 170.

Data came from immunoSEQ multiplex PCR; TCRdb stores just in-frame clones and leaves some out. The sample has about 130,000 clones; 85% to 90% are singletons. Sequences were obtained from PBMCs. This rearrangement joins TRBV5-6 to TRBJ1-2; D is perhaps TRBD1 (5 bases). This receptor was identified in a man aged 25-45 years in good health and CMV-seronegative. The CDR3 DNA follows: TGTGCCAGCAGCTTGGCCAGGGAAGGCTACACCTTC. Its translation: CASSLAREGYTF.